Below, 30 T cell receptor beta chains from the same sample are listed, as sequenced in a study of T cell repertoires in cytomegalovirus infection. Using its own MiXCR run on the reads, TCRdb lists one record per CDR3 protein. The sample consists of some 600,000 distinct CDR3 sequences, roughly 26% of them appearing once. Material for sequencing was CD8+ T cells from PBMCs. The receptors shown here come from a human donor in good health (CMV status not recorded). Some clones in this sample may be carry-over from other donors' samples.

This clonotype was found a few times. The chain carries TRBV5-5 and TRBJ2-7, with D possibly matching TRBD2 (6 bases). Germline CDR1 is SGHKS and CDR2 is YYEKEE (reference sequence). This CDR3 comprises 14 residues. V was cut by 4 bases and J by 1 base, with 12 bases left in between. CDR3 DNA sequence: TGTGCCAGCAGCCTAGGAGGGCAGTCCTACGAGCAGTACGTC. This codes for CASSLGGQSYEQYV.

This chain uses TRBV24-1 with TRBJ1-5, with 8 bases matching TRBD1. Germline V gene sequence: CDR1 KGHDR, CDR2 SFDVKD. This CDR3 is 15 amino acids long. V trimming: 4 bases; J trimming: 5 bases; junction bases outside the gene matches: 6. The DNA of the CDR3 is TGTGCCACCAGTGAGCCCGCACAGGGGGATCAGCCCCAGCATTTT. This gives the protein CATSEPAQGDQPQHF.

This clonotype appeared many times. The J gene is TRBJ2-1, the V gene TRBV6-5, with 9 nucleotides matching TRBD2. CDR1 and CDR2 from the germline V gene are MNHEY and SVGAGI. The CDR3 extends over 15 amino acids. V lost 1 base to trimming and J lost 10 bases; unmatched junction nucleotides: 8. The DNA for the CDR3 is TGTGCCAGCAGTTACTACGCGGGGGGGAGAGGGGAGCAGTTCTTC. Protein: CASSYYAGGRGEQFF.

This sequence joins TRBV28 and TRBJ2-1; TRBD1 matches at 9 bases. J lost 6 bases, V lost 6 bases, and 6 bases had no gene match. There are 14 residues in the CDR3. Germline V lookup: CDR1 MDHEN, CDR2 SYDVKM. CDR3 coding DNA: TGTGCCAGCAGGGCCAGGGACAGGGTCAATGAGCAGTTCTTC. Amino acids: CASRARDRVNEQFF.

For the CDR3, the DNA is TGTGCCAGCAGGGACCCTGGGACAGGGAACGAGCAGTACGTC. Protein product: CASRDPGTGNEQYV. The chain couples TRBV2 to TRBJ2-7; 9 bases align to TRBD1. CDR1 SNHLY and CDR2 FYNNEI come from the germline V gene. J lost 5 bases, V lost 6 bases, and 8 bases had no gene match. The CDR3 has 14 amino acids.

CDR3 loop: CASSPRLWGRTEAFF. The DNA for the CDR3 is TGTGCCAGCAGCCCCCGCCTCTGGGGTCGGACTGAAGCTTTCTTT. The chain joins TRBV7-2 to TRBJ1-1; D not resolved. Trimming cost V 5 bases and J 5 bases, with 18 bases left between them. Germline V gene lookup returns CDR1 SGHTA and CDR2 FQGNSA. CDR3 size: 15 residues.

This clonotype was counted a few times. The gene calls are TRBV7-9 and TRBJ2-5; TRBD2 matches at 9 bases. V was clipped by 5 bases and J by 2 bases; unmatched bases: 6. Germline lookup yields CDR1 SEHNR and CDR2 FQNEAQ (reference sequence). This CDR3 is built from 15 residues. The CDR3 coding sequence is TGTGCCAGCAGCCCACGACTAGCGGATCAAGAGACCCAGTACTTC. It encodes CASSPRLADQETQYF.

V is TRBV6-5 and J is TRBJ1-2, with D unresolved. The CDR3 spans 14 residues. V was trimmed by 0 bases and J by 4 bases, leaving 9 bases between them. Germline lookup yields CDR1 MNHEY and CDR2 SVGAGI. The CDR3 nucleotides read TGTGCCAGCAGTTACTCGACTCTCACCTATGGCTACACCTTC. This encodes CASSYSTLTYGYTF.

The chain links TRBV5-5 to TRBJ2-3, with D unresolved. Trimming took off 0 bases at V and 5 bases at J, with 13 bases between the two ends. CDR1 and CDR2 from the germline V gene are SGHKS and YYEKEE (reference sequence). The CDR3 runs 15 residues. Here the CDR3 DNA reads TGTGCCAGCAGCTTGGGGGGTAATTCCGGAGATACGCAGTATTTT. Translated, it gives CASSLGGNSGDTQYF.

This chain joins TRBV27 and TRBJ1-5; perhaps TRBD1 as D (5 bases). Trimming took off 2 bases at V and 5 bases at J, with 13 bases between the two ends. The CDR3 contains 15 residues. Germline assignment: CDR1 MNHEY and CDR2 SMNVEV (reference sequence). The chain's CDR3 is CASSLIGGEDQPQHF. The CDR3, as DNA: TGTGCCAGCAGTTTAATCGGGGGGGAGGATCAGCCCCAGCATTTT.

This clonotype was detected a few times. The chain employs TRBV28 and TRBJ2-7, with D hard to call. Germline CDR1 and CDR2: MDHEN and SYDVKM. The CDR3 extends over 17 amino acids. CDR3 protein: CVSRSRARGLSSYEQYV. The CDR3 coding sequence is TGTGTCAGCAGATCAAGGGCCCGAGGCCTAAGCTCCTACGAGCAGTACGTC.

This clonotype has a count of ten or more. CDR3 region: CASSSSTSGNYNEQFF. The CDR3 region has the DNA TGTGCCAGCAGCTCTTCCACTAGCGGGAACTACAATGAGCAGTTCTTC. The chain joins TRBV7-9 to TRBJ2-1; 10 nucleotides agree with TRBD2. Germline trimming cut 4 bases from V and 3 bases from J; bases unmatched to any gene: 6. Germline assignment: CDR1 SEHNR and CDR2 FQNEAQ (reference sequence). The CDR3 spans 16 residues.

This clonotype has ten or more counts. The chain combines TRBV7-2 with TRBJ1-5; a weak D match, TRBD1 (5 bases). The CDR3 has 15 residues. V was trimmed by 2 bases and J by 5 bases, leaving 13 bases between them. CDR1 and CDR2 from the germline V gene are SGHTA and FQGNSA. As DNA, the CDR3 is TGTGCCAGCAGCTTAATTGGGGCATTCGATCAGCCCCAGCATTTT. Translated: CASSLIGAFDQPQHF.

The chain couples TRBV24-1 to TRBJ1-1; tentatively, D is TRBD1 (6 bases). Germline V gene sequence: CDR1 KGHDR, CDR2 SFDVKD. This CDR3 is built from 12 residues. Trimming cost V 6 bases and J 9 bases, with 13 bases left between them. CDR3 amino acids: CATSPGGQQAFF. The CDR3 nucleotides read TGTGCCACCAGTCCAGGAGGACAGCAAGCTTTCTTT.

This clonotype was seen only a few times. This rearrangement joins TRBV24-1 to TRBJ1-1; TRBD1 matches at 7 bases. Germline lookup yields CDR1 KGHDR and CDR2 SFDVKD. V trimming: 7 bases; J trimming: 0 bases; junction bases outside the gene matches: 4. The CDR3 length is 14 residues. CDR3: CATSSQGMNTEAFF. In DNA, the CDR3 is TGTGCCACCAGCTCACAGGGGATGAACACTGAAGCTTTCTTT.

CDR3 DNA: TGTGCCAGCAGCCCCTTGAGAGGGGGCAATTATGAAGCTTTCTTT. This sequence encodes CASSPLRGGNYEAFF. This chain links TRBV14 with TRBJ1-1, with 7 bases identical to TRBD1. J gave up 7 bases and V 4 bases, and 12 bases lay outside the gene matches. This CDR3 region has 15 residues. Germline CDR1 SGHDN, CDR2 FVKESK.

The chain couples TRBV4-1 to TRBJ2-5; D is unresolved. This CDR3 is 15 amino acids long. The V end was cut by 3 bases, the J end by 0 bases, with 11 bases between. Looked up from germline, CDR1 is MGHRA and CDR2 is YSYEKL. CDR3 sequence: CASSHPLSNQETQYF. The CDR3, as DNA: TGCGCCAGCAGCCACCCCCTCAGCAACCAAGAGACCCAGTACTTC.

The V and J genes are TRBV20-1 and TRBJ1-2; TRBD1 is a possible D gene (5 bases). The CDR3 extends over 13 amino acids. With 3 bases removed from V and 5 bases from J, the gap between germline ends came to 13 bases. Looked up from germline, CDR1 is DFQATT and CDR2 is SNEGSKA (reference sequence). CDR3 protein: CSARADSLYGYTF. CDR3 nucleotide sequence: TGCAGTGCTAGGGCCGACAGTCTATATGGCTACACCTTC.

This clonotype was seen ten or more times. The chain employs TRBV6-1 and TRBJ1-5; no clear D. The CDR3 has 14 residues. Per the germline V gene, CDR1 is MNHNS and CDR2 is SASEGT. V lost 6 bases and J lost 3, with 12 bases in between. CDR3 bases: TGTGCCAGCAGCCTCGGACGGCTCAATCAGCCCCAGCATTTT. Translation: CASSLGRLNQPQHF.

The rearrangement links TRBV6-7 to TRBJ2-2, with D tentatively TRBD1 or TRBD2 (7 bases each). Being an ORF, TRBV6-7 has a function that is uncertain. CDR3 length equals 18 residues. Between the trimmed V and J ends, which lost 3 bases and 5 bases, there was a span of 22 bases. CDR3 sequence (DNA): TGTGCCAGCAGTTATCTCCAAGGGAGGGGGCGCGGAACCGGGGAGCTGTTTTTT. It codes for CASSYLQGRGRGTGELFF.

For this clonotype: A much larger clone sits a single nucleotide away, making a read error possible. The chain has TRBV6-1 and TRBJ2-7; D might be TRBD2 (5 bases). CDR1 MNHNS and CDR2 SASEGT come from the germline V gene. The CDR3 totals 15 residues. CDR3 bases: TGTGCCAGCAGAACCCCGGAGGCGGTCCACTACGAGCAGAACTTC. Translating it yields CASRTPEAVHYEQNF.

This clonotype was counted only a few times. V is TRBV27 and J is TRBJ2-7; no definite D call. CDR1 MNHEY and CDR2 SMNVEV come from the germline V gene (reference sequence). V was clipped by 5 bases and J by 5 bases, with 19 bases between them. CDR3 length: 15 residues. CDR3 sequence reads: CASSTPNLAWDEQYF. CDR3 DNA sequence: TGTGCCAGCAGTACGCCCAACTTGGCCTGGGACGAGCAGTACTTC.

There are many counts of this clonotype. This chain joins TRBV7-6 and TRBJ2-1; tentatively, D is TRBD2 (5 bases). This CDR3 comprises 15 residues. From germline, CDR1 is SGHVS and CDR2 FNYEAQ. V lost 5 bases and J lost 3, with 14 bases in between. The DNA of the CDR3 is TGTGCCAGCAGCCAAACTAGTCCAATCTACAATGAGCAGTTCTTC. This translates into CASSQTSPIYNEQFF.

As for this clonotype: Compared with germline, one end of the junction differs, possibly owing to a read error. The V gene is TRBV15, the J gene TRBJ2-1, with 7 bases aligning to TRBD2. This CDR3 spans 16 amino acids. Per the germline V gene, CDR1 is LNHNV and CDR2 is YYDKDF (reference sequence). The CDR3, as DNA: TGTGTCACCAGCAGAGATTTGGGGGGGACCTACAATGAGCAGTTCTTC. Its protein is CVTSRDLGGTYNEQFF.

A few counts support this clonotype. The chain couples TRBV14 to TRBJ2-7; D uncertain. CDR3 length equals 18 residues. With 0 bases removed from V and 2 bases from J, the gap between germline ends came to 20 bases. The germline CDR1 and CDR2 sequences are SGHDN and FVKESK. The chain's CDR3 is CASSQDITGPLVTYEQYV. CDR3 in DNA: TGTGCCAGCAGCCAAGATATCACCGGGCCCTTAGTAACCTACGAGCAGTACGTC.

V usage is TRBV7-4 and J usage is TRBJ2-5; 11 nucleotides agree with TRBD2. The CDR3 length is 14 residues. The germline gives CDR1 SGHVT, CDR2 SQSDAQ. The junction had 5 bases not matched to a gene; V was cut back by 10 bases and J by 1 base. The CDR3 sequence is CANNSGGVQETQYF. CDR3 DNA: TGTGCCAACAATAGCGGGGGGGTCCAAGAGACCCAGTACTTC. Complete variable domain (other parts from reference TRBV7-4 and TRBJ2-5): GAGVSQSPRYKVAKRGRDVALRCDSISGHVTLYWYRQTLGQGSEVLTYSQSDAQRDKSGRPSGRFSAERPERSVSTLKIQRTEQGDSAVYLCANNSGGVQETQYFGPGTRLLVL.

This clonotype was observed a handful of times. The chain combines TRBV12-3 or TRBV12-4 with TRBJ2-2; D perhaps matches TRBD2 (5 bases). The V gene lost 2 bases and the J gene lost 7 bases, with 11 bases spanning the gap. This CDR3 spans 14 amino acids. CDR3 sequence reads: CASSLNPGIGELFF. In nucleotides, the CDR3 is TGTGCCAGCAGTTTAAATCCGGGGATCGGGGAGCTGTTTTTT.

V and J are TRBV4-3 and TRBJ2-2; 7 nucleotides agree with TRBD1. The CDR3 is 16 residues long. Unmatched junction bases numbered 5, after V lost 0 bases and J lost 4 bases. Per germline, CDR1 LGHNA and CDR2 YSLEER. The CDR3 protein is CASSQDRGLGTGELFF. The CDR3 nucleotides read TGCGCCAGCAGCCAAGATAGGGGGCTCGGCACCGGGGAGCTGTTTTTT.

CDR3: CASSAREMDTEAFF. For the CDR3, the DNA is TGTGCCAGCAGCGCCAGGGAAATGGACACTGAAGCTTTCTTT. The chain is built from TRBV5-5 and TRBJ1-1; tentative D call: TRBD1 (5 bases). Germline lookup yields CDR1 SGHKS and CDR2 YYEKEE (reference sequence). CDR3 size: 14 residues. Trimming cost V 4 bases and J 3 bases, with 13 bases left between them.

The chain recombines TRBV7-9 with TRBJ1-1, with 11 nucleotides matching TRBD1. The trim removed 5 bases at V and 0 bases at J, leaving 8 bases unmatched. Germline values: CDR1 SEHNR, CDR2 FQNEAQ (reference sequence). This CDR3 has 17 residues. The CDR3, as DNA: TGTGCCAGCAGCCCCGGACAGGGGGCTTATGTGAACACTGAAGCTTTCTTT. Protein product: CASSPGQGAYVNTEAFF. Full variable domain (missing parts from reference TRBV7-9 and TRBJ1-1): DTGVSQNPRHKITKRGQNVTFRCDPISEHNRLYWYRQTLGQGPEFLTYFQNEAQLEKSRLLSDRFSAERPKGSFSTLEIQRTEQGDSAMYLCASSPGQGAYVNTEAFFGQGTRLTVV.